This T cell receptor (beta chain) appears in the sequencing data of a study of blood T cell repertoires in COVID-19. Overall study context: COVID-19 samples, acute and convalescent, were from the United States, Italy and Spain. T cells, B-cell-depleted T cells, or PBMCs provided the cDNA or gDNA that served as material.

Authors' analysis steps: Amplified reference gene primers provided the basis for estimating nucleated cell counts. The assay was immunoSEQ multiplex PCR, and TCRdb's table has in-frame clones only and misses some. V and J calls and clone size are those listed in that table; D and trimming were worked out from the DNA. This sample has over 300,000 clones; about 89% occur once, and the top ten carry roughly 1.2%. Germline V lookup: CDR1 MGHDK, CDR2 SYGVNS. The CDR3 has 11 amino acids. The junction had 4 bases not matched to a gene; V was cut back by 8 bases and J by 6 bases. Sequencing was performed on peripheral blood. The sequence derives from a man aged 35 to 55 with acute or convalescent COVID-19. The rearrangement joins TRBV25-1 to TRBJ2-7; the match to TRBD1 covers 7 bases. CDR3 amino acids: CASLTGFEQYF. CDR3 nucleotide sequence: TGTGCCAGCCTGACAGGGTTCGAGCAGTACTTC.